Shown below are 14 T cell receptor beta chains from a single sample sequenced in a study of cytomegalovirus exposure and HLA in healthy donors. This table comes from immunoSEQ multiplex PCR, and its TCRdb copy is limited to in-frame clones, with some not included. This sample has some 150,000 clones; 94% occur once, and the top ten carry less than 2%. The sequencing input was PBMCs. These receptors originate from a man aged 18-30 years in good health and CMV-seropositive.

The chain uses TRBV9 and TRBJ1-4, with D perhaps TRBD1 (5 bases). The V and J ends lost 2 bases and 8 bases respectively, with 13 bases between them. The CDR3 covers 14 residues. Germline CDR1 is SGDLS and CDR2 is YYNGEE. CDR3 loop: CASSVGAREEKLFF. The DNA for the CDR3 is TGTGCCAGCAGCGTTGGGGCCCGGGAGGAAAAACTGTTTTTT.

The table lists this clone with a count of one. The rearrangement joins TRBV6-1 to TRBJ2-7, with TRBD1 matching 8 bases. Trimming cost V 4 bases and J 3 bases; bases outside gene matches: 5. This CDR3 has 14 amino acids. Looked up from germline, CDR1 is MNHNS and CDR2 is SASEGT. The CDR3 region is CASSAGTGRYEQYF. The CDR3 DNA follows: TGTGCCAGCAGTGCCGGGACAGGACGCTACGAGCAGTACTTC.

This sequence joins TRBV7-9 and TRBJ2-3; 10 bases match TRBD2. V lost 5 bases and J lost 4; bases outside the gene matches: 6. Germline CDR1 and CDR2: SEHNR and FQNEAQ (reference sequence). CDR3 length equals 15 residues. The DNA of the CDR3 is TGTGCCAGCAGCAGTAGCGGGAGGAGTTCAGATACGCAGTATTTT. Translated, it gives CASSSSGRSSDTQYF.

V and J are TRBV5-4 and TRBJ2-3; D is possibly TRBD2 (6 bases). Trimming took 4 bases from V and 6 from J, leaving 18 bases between them. Per germline, CDR1 SGHNT and CDR2 YYREEE (reference sequence). The length of the CDR3 is 15 residues. CDR3: CASSVDPNGGDTQYF. The CDR3 nucleotides are TGTGCCAGCAGCGTCGACCCTAATGGGGGGGATACGCAGTATTTT.

The CDR3 spells CALKPLTGGQLAGYF. The CDR3 nucleotides are TGTGCCTTGAAGCCCCTCACGGGAGGCCAGCTGGCGGGGTACTTC. V gene TRBV2 combines with J gene TRBJ2-7; the match to TRBD2 covers 7 bases. V gave up 11 bases and J gave up 12 bases; unmatched junction bases: 25. CDR3 size: 15 residues. Germline V gene sequence: CDR1 SNHLY, CDR2 FYNNEI.

Written as DNA, the CDR3 is TGTGCCAGCAGCTTGGAGACAGGGGCATACAATGAGCAGTTCTTC. Translating it yields CASSLETGAYNEQFF. The chain has TRBV5-4 and TRBJ2-1; 8 nucleotides line up with TRBD1. Unmatched junction bases numbered 3, after V lost 0 bases and J lost 4 bases. CDR3 length: 15 residues. Germline V gene sequence: CDR1 SGHNT, CDR2 YYREEE (reference sequence).

The chain carries TRBV19 and TRBJ2-7, with 11 bases fitting TRBD1. CDR1 is LNHDA and CDR2 is SQIVND in the germline V gene (reference sequence). V was pared by 8 bases and J by 3 bases, with 6 bases of the junction left unmatched. CDR3 length equals 14 residues. CDR3 amino acids: CASQPGQGGYEQYF. The DNA of the CDR3 is TGTGCCAGTCAACCGGGACAGGGGGGCTACGAGCAGTACTTC.

This rearrangement joins TRBV18 to TRBJ1-5; 7 nucleotides match TRBD1. This CDR3 comprises 16 residues. The germline V gene has CDR1 KGHSH and CDR2 LQKENI. With 3 bases clipped from V and 7 bases from J, the junction kept 12 bases outside the gene matches. The CDR3 spells CASSPQPLGQAQPQHF. In DNA, the CDR3 is TGTGCCAGCTCACCCCAACCCCTCGGACAGGCACAGCCCCAGCATTTT.

V usage is TRBV6-6 and J usage is TRBJ2-7, with 8 positions matching TRBD1. Germline V gene lookup returns CDR1 MNHNY and CDR2 SVGAGI (reference sequence). The CDR3 is made up of 15 amino acids. Trimming took 2 bases from V and 5 from J; bases not matched to a gene: 8. The CDR3 coding sequence is TGTGCCAGCAGTTACCACATAGACAGGGGCCACGAGCAGTACTTC. Protein product: CASSYHIDRGHEQYF.

The table lists this clone with a count of one. The rearrangement links TRBV5-1 to TRBJ1-2, with 7 bases aligning to TRBD1. This CDR3 region has 14 residues. The junction had 7 bases not matched to a gene; V was cut back by 4 bases and J by 4 bases. Germline loops: CDR1 SGHRS, CDR2 YFSETQ. CDR3 coding DNA: TGCGCCAGCAGCCAACAGGGGTCTTCCTATGGCTACACCTTC. This translates into CASSQQGSSYGYTF.

The V call is TRBV27, the J call TRBJ2-2, with TRBD2 as a possible D gene (6 bases). Germline CDR1 reads MNHEY; CDR2 reads SMNVEV (reference sequence). V gave up 6 bases and J gave up 4 bases, with 18 bases separating them. The CDR3 spans 16 residues. The CDR3: CASSAGRLIATGELFF. DNA for the CDR3: TGTGCCAGCAGCGCGGGGCGCCTTATCGCCACCGGGGAGCTGTTTTTT.

V is TRBV28 and J is TRBJ2-7; the match to TRBD2 covers 10 bases. This CDR3 is built from 15 residues. Germline loops: CDR1 MDHEN, CDR2 SYDVKM. Losses at the gene ends were 5 bases for V and 3 bases for J; bases not matched to a gene: 7. The CDR3, as DNA: TGTGCCAGCAGTCCCTCACTAGCGGGGTACTACGAGCAGTACTTC. It is translated as CASSPSLAGYYEQYF. Supplemented by reference TRBV28 and TRBJ2-7, the full variable domain reads DVKVTQSSRYLVKRTGEKVFLECVQDMDHENMFWYRQDPGLGLRLIYFSYDVKMKEKGDIPEGYSVSREKKERFSLILESASTNQTSMYLCASSPSLAGYYEQYFGPGTRLTVT.

J is TRBJ2-1 and V is TRBV5-4, with a tentative D call TRBD2 (5 bases). From germline, CDR1 is SGHNT and CDR2 YYREEE (reference sequence). The CDR3 spans 16 residues. With 6 bases removed from V and 0 bases from J, the gap between germline ends came to 16 bases. In DNA form, the CDR3 reads TGTGCCAGCACAGACCGAGCGGCAAGCTCCTACAATGAGCAGTTCTTC. This encodes CASTDRAASSYNEQFF.

The gene calls are TRBV5-1 and TRBJ2-7; perhaps TRBD2 as D (6 bases). Trimming pared 4 bases from V and 3 bases from J, leaving 11 bases between. Looked up from germline, CDR1 is SGHRS and CDR2 is YFSETQ. This CDR3 spans 13 amino acids. For the CDR3, the DNA is TGCGCCAGCAGCCAACCCGGGGGCTACGAGCAGTACTTC. Protein: CASSQPGGYEQYF.